Sequencing of this T cell receptor beta chain was carried out in a study of T cell responses to AZD1222 COVID-19 vaccine. Study outcomes and limitations: Only five to seven AZD1222 recipients were seropositive at baseline. Following two doses of AZD1222, Spike-specific TCR breadth and depth rose.

Sequencing used immunoSEQ multiplex PCR; TCRdb keeps in-frame clones, though not all of them. The sample includes some 130,000 clones, 70% to 90% of them seen just once. This clone was detected once. The antigen is undetermined. The germline V gene encodes CDR1 ENHRY and CDR2 SYGVKD. This CDR3 contains 13 residues. V lost 5 bases and J lost 4, with 8 bases in between. The sequence was obtained from an adult in good health. The specimen was peripheral blood, collected on day 0 of AZD1222 vaccination. The V gene is TRBV10-3, the J gene TRBJ2-2; D is unclear. CDR3 in DNA: TGTGCCATCAGTTCCCCGGGCACCGGGGAGCTGTTTTTT. Protein product: CAISSPGTGELFF.